Below, one TCR beta chain is given with its context. This entry is derived from a study of blood T cell repertoires in COVID-19. Produced via immunoSEQ multiplex PCR; TCRdb's table is partial and in-frame only. This sample carries hundreds of thousands of clones, 89% of them seen once, and the ten largest clones take over 9%. Participants were placed into cohorts based on the clinical history they reported. The receptor was derived from a woman in her 40s who had recovered from COVID-19. Sequenced material: PBMCs or T cells enriched from blood (not recorded which).

CDR3 amino acids: CASSFIRQGETEAFF. Here the CDR3 DNA reads TGTGCCAGCAGCTTCATAAGACAGGGCGAAACTGAAGCTTTCTTT. The chain recombines TRBV5-4 with TRBJ1-1; 7 bases map to TRBD1. This CDR3 comprises 15 residues. CDR1 and CDR2 (germline): SGHNT, YYREEE (reference sequence). The ends lost 2 bases at V and 5 bases at J; junction bases unmatched: 9.